This TCR beta chain is from a study of OX40 agonist ivuxolimab in advanced cancers. Whole-study context: At doses from 0.01 to 10 mg/kg, patients were given intravenous ivuxolimab every 2 weeks.

Only in-frame clones appear in the TCRdb table, and some are missing; sequencing was by immunoSEQ multiplex PCR. The table has approximately 75,000 clones, more than 75% seen once. The study's findings and limits: Some of the nonresponding patients also showed low levels of normalized T-cell clonal expansion.

The CDR3 length is 13 residues. Germline loops: CDR1 SSHAT, CDR2 FNYEAQ (reference sequence). As to this clone: Antigen specificity is unknown. Relative to the germline gene, one junction end is altered; a read error may explain this.

Here the sequenced sample was CD4+ or CD8+ T cells sorted from blood, taken in a trial of the OX40 agonist ivuxolimab. This TCR derives from an adult with an advanced solid tumor such as melanoma, head and neck, liver or kidney cancer. V is TRBV7-7 and J is TRBJ2-2; no definite D call. CDR3 region: CASSLRDTGELFF. The CDR3 nucleotides are TGTGCTAGCAGCTTACGAGACACCGGGGAGCTGTTTTTT.